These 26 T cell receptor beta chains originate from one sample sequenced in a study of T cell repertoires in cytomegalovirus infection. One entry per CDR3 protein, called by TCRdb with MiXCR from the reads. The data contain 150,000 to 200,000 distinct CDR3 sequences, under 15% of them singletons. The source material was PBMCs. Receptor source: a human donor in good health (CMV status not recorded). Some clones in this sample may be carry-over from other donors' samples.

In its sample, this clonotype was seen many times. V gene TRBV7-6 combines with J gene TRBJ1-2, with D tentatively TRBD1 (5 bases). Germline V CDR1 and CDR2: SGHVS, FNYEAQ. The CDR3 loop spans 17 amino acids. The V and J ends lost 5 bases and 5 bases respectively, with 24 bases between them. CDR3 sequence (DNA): TGTGCCAGCAGCGACATGTCGACGGACAAAATTGGGTATGGCTACACCTTC. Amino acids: CASSDMSTDKIGYGYTF.

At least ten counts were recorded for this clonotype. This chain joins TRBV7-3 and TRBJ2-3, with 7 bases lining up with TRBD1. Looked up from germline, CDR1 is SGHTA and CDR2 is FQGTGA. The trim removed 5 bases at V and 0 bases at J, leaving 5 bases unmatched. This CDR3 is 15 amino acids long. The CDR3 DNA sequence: TGTGCCAGCAGCCAGGGGGTCTACAGCACAGATACGCAGTATTTT. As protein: CASSQGVYSTDTQYF.

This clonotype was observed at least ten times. The CDR3 loop is CASSYADSRKNQPQHF. The CDR3 DNA follows: TGTGCCAGCAGTTACGCGGACAGCCGAAAAAATCAGCCCCAGCATTTT. The V gene is TRBV6-2 or TRBV6-3, the J gene TRBJ1-5; perhaps TRBD1 as D (6 bases). Germline values: CDR1 MNHEY, CDR2 SVGEGT. CDR3 length equals 16 residues. Trimming shortened V by 2 bases and J by 4 bases, and 15 bases separated the two germline ends.

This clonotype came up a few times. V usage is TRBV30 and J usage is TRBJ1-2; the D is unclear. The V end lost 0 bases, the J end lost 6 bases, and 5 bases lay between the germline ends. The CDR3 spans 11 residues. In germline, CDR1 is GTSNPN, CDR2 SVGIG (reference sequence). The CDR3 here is CAWSVKDGYTF. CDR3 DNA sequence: TGTGCCTGGAGTGTAAAGGATGGCTACACCTTC.

The CDR3 coding sequence is TGTGCCAGCAGTTTAGCGGGAGGGCAAGTCTACGAGCAGTACTTC. This codes for CASSLAGGQVYEQYF. The chain links TRBV28 to TRBJ2-7, with 9 bases matching TRBD2. Looked up from germline, CDR1 is MDHEN and CDR2 is SYDVKM. Trimming at V came to 2 bases and at J to 3 bases, leaving 5 bases not matched to a gene. The CDR3 loop spans 15 amino acids.

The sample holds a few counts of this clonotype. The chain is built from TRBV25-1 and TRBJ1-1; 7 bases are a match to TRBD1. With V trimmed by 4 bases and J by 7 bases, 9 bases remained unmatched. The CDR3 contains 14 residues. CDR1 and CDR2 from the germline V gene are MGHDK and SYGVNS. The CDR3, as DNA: TGTGCCAGCAGTGCATTCGACAGGGTGGGTGAAGCTTTCTTT. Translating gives CASSAFDRVGEAFF.

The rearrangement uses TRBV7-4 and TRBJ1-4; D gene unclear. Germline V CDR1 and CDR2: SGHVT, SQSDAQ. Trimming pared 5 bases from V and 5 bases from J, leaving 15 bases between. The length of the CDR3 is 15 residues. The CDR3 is CASSHPKSGNEKLFF. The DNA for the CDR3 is TGTGCCAGCAGCCACCCCAAGTCCGGGAATGAAAAACTGTTTTTT. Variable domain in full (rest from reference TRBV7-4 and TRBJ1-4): GAGVSQSPRYKVAKRGRDVALRCDSISGHVTLYWYRQTLGQGSEVLTYSQSDAQRDKSGRPSGRFSAERPERSVSTLKIQRTEQGDSAVYLCASSHPKSGNEKLFFGSGTQLSVL.

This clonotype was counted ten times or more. CDR3 amino acids: CASRGPYIPRDTQYF. Here the CDR3 DNA reads TGTGCCAGCAGAGGACCGTACATTCCGAGGGATACGCAGTATTTT. The chain recombines TRBV6-2 or TRBV6-3 with TRBJ2-3; D unclear. The CDR3 runs to 15 residues. V lost 6 bases and J lost 6, with 19 bases in between. Germline CDR1 reads MNHEY; CDR2 reads SVGEGT.

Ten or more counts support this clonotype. In DNA form, the CDR3 reads TGTGCCAGCAGCTTAGCTGTGACAGGGGTAAACATTCAGTACTTC. Translation gives CASSLAVTGVNIQYF. This chain links TRBV7-8 with TRBJ2-4, with 8 bases aligning to TRBD1. The CDR3 spans 15 residues. V trimming: 0 bases; J trimming: 6 bases; junction bases outside the gene matches: 4. Looked up from germline, CDR1 is SGHVS and CDR2 is FQNEAQ.

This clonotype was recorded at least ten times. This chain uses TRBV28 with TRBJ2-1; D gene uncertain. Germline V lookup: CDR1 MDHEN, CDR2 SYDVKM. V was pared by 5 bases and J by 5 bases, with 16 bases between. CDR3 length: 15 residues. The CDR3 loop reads CASSRVRKIHNEQFF. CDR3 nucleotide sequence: TGTGCCAGCAGTCGCGTTAGAAAAATCCACAATGAGCAGTTCTTC.

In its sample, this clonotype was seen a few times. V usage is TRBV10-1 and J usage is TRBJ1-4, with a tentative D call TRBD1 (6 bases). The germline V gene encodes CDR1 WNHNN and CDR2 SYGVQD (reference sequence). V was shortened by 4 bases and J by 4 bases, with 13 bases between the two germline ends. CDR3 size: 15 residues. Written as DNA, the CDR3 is TGCGCCAGCAGTGGAATGGGACACCGTAATGAAAAACTGTTTTTT. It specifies CASSGMGHRNEKLFF.

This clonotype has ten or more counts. The CDR3 region is CASSYSERETANEQFF. The CDR3, as DNA: TGTGCCAGCAGTTACTCGGAGCGGGAGACGGCCAATGAGCAGTTCTTC. The V call is TRBV6-2 or TRBV6-3, the J call TRBJ2-1; 8 bases match TRBD2. The CDR3 totals 16 residues. V trimming: 0 bases; J trimming: 6 bases; junction bases outside the gene matches: 7. Germline V gene sequence: CDR1 MNHEY, CDR2 SVGEGT.

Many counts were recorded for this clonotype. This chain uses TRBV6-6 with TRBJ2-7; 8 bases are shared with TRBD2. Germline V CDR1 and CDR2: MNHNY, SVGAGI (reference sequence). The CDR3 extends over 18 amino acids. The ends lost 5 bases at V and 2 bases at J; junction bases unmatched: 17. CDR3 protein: CASSPLLTSGSGAYEQYF. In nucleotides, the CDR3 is TGTGCCAGCAGTCCTCTTTTAACTAGCGGTAGCGGGGCCTACGAGCAGTACTTC.

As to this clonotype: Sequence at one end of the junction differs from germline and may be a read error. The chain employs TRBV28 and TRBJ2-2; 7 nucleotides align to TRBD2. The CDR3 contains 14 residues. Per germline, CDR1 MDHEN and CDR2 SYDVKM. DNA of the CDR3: TGTGCCAGCAGTTTCCCTGTCTTGGGCGGGGGGCTGTTTTTT. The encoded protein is CASSFPVLGGGLFF.

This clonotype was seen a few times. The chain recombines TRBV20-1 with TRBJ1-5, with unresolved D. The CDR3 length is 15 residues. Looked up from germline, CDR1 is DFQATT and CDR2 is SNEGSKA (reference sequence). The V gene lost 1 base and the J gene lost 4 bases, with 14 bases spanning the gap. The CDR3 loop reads CSARGSASQNQPQHF. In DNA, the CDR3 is TGCAGTGCTAGAGGGTCGGCCAGCCAAAATCAGCCCCAGCATTTT.

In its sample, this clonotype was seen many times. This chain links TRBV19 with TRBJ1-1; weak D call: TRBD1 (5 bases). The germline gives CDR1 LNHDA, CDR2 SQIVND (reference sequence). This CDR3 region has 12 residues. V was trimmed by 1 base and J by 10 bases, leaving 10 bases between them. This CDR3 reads CASSIARRGAFF. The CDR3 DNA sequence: TGTGCCAGTAGTATAGCTCGAAGGGGAGCTTTCTTT.

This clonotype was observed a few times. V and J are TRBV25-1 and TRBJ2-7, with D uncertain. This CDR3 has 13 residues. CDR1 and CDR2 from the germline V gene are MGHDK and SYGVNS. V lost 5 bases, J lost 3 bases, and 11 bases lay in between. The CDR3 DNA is TGTGCCAGCAGTCCATCCACCCTCTACGAGCAGTACTTC. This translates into CASSPSTLYEQYF.

CDR3 DNA sequence: TGTGCCTCCAGCTTGACGACCAGGTCCAACTATGGCTACACCTTC. Translation: CASSLTTRSNYGYTF. V is TRBV5-4 and J is TRBJ1-2; no firm D call. V dropped 10 bases and J dropped 2 bases, with 21 bases sitting between them. This CDR3 contains 15 residues. Germline V gives CDR1 SGHNT, CDR2 YYREEE (reference sequence).

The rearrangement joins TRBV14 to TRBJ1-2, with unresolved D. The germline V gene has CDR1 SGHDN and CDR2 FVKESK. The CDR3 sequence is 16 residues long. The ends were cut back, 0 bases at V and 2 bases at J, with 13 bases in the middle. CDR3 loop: CASSQDSAPLNYGYTF. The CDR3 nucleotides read TGTGCCAGCAGCCAAGATTCCGCCCCGCTCAACTATGGCTACACCTTC. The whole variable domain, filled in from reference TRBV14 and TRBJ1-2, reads EAGVTQFPSHSVIEKGQTVTLRCDPISGHDNLYWYRRVMGKEIKFLLHFVKESKQDESGMPNNRFLAERTGGTYSTLKVQPAELEDSGVYFCASSQDSAPLNYGYTFGSGTRLTVV.

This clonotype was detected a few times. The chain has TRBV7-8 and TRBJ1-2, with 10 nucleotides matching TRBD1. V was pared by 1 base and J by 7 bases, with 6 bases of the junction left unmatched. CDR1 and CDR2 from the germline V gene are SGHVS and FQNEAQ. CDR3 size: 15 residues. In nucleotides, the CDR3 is TGTGCCAGCAGCTTAGTCTCGGGACAGGGGTTTGGCTACACCTTC. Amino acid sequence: CASSLVSGQGFGYTF.

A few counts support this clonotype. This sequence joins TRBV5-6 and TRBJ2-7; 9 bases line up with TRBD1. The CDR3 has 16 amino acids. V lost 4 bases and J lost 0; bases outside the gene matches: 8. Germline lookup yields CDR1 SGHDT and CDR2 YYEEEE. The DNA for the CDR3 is TGTGCCAGCAGCCGCTACCGGGACAGGGACTCCTACGAGCAGTACTTC. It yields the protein CASSRYRDRDSYEQYF.

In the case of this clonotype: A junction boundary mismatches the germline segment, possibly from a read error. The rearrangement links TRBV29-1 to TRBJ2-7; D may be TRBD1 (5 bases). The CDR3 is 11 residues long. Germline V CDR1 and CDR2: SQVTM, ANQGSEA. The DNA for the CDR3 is TGCAGCGTTGAAGATAGAACAGGTCCTACCTTC. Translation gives CSVEDRTGPTF.

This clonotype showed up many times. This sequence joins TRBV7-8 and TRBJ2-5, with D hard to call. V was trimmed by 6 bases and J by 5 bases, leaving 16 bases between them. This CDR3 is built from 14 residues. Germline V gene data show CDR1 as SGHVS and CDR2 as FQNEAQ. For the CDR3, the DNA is TGTGCCAGCAGTGGGTCCTGGCAGCTGGAGACCCAGTACTTC. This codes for CASSGSWQLETQYF.

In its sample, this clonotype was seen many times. The CDR3 sequence is CASSDPGQGTYEQYF. Here the CDR3 DNA reads TGTGCCAGCAGCGATCCGGGACAGGGTACCTACGAGCAGTACTTC. V gene TRBV5-6 combines with J gene TRBJ2-7, with TRBD1 identical over 9 bases. V lost 4 bases and J lost 2; bases outside the gene matches: 7. This CDR3 is 15 amino acids long. Germline CDR1 SGHDT, CDR2 YYEEEE. Full variable domain (missing parts from reference TRBV5-6 and TRBJ2-7): DAGVTQSPTHLIKTRGQQVTLRCSPKSGHDTVSWYQQALGQGPQFIFQYYEEEERQRGNFPDRFSGHQFPNYSSELNVNALLLGDSALYLCASSDPGQGTYEQYFGPGTRLTVT.

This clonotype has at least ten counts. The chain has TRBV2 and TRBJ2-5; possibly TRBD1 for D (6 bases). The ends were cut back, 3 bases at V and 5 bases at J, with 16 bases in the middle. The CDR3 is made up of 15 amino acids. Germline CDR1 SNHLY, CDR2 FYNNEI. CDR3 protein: CASSDGQSFRETQYF. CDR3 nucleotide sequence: TGTGCCAGCAGTGATGGACAGTCCTTTCGGGAGACCCAGTACTTC.

In DNA, the CDR3 is TGCAGCGTTAACACAGGTTCTAATGGCTACACCTTC. This gives the protein CSVNTGSNGYTF. The V gene is TRBV29-1, the J gene TRBJ1-2; D is possibly TRBD1 (5 bases). The V and J ends lost 5 bases and 6 bases respectively, with 13 bases between them. This CDR3 region has 12 residues. Germline assignment: CDR1 SQVTM and CDR2 ANQGSEA.